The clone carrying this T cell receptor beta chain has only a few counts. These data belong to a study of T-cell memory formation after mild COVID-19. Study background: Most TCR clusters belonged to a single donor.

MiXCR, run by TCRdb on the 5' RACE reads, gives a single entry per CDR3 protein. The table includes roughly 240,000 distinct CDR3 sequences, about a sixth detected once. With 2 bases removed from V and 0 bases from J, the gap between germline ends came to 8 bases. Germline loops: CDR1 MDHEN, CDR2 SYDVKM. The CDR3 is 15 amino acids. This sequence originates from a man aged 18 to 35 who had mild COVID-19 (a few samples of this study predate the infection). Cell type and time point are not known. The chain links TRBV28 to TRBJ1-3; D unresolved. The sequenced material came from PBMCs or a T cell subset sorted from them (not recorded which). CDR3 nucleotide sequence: TGTGCCAGCAGTTTAGACTTGCTCTCTGGAAACACCATATATTTT. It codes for CASSLDLLSGNTIYF.